This TCR beta chain is drawn from a study of neurological immune-mediated disorders. The germline V gene encodes CDR1 SGHRS and CDR2 YFSETQ. V lost 0 bases and J 8 bases, leaving 15 bases between the germline ends. There are 16 residues in the CDR3. Time point: longitudinal time-point 3. TCRdb re-derived calls from the 5' RACE reads in MiXCR, one entry per CDR3 protein. Among approximately 85,000 distinct CDR3 sequences listed, around 4.5% were seen once. This clonotype was seen at least ten times. This sequence originates from a woman aged 60 to 75 with multiple sclerosis. Material for sequencing was PBMCs. V is TRBV5-1 and J is TRBJ1-6, with unresolved D. CDR3 nucleotides: TGCGCCAGCAGCTTGGGAGGCACTCCTGGGGATTCACCCCTCCACTTT. This gives the protein CASSLGGTPGDSPLHF.